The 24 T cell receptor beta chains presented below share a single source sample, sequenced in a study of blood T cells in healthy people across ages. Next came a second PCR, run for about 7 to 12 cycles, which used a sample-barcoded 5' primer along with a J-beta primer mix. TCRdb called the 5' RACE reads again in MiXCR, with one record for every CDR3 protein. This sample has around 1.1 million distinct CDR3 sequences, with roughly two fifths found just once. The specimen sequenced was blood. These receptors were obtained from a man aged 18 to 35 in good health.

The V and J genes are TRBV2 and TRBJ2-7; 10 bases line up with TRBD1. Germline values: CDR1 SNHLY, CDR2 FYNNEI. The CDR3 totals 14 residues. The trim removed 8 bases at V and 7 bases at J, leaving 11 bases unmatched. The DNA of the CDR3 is TGTGCCAGCCCCCATAGGGACAGGGGCGATGAGCAGTACTTC. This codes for CASPHRDRGDEQYF.

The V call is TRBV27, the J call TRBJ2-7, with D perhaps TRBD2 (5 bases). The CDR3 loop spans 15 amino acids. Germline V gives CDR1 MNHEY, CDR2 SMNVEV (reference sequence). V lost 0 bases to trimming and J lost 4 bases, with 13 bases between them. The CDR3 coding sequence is TGTGCCAGCAGTTTATCGGCCGGGTCGGGGTACGAGCAGTACTTC. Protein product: CASSLSAGSGYEQYF.

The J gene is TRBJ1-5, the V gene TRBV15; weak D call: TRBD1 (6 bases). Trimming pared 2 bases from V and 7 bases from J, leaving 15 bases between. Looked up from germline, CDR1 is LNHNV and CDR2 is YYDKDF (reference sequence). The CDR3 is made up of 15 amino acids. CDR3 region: CATSRPAPRGQPQHF. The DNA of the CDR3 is TGTGCCACCAGCAGACCTGCCCCGAGGGGGCAGCCCCAGCATTTT.

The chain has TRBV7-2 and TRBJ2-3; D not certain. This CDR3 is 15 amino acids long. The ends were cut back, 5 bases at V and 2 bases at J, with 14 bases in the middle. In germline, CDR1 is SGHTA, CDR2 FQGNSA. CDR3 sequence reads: CASSKLASNTDTQYF. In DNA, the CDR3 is TGTGCCAGCAGCAAATTAGCATCCAACACAGATACGCAGTATTTT.

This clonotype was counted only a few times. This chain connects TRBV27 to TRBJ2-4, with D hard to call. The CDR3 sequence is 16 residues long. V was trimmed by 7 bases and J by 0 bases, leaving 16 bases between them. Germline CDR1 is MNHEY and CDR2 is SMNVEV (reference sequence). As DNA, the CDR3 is TGTGCCAGCATTTCGACGACACCTTTAGCCAAAAACATTCAGTACTTC. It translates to CASISTTPLAKNIQYF.

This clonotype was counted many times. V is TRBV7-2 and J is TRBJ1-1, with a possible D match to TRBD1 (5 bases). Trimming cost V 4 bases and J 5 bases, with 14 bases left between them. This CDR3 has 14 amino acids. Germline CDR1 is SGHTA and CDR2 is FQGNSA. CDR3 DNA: TGTGCCAGCAGCTCCGGGGGAGACGTAACTGAAGCTTTCTTT. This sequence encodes CASSSGGDVTEAFF.

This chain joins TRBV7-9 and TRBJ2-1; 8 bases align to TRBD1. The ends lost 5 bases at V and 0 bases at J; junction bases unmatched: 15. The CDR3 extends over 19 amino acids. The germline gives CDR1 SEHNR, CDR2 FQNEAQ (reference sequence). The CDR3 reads CASSLGQGQILSSYNEQFF. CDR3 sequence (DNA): TGTGCCAGCAGCCTAGGACAGGGCCAAATTTTGAGCTCCTACAATGAGCAGTTCTTC. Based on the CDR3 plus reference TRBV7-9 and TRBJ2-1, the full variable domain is DTGVSQNPRHKITKRGQNVTFRCDPISEHNRLYWYRQTLGQGPEFLTYFQNEAQLEKSRLLSDRFSAERPKGSFSTLEIQRTEQGDSAMYLCASSLGQGQILSSYNEQFFGPGTRLTVL.

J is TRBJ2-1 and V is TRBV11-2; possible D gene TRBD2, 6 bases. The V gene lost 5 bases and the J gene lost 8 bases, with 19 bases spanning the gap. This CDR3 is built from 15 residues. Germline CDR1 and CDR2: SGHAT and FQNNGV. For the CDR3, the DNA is TGTGCCAGCAGCACCCCGCGGGGCTTTGGCGATGAGCAGTTCTTC. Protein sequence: CASSTPRGFGDEQFF. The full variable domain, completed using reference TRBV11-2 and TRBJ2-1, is EAGVAQSPRYKIIEKRQSVAFWCNPISGHATLYWYQQILGQGPKLLIQFQNNGVVDDSQLPKDRFSAERLKGVDSTLKIQPAKLEDSAVYLCASSTPRGFGDEQFFGPGTRLTVL.

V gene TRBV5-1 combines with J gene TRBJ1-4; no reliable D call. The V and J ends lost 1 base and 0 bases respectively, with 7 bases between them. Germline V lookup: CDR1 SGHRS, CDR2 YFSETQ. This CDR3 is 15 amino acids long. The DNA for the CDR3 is TGCGCCAGCAGCTTGTCGGACCCAACTAATGAAAAACTGTTTTTT. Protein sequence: CASSLSDPTNEKLFF.

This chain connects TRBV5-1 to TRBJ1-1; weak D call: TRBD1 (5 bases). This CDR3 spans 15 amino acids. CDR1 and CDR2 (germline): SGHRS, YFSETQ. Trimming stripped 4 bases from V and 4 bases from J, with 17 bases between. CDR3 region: CASSTEGSQSTEAFF. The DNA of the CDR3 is TGCGCCAGCAGCACGGAGGGGTCCCAGAGCACTGAAGCTTTCTTT.

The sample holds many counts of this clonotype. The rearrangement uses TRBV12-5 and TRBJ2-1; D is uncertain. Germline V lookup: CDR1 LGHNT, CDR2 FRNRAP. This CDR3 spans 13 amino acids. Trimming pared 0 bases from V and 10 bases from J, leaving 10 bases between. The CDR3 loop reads CASGLVLLHEQFF. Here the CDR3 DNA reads TGTGCTAGTGGTTTGGTACTCCTACACGAGCAGTTCTTC.

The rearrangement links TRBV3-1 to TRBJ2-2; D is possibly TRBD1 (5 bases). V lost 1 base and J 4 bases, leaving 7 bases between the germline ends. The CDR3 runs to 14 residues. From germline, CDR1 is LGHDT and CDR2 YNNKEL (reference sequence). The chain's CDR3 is CASSQVQGTGELFF. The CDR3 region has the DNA TGTGCCAGCAGCCAAGTGCAGGGCACCGGGGAGCTGTTTTTT.

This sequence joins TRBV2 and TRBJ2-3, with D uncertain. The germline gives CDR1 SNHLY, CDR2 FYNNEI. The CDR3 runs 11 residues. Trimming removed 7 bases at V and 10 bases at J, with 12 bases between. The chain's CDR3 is CASKTGGAQYF. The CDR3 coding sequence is TGTGCCAGCAAAACTGGTGGGGCGCAGTATTTT. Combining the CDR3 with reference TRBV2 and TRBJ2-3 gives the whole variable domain EPEVTQTPSHQVTQMGQEVILRCVPISNHLYFYWYRQILGQKVEFLVSFYNNEISEKSEIFDDQFSVERPDGSNFTLKIRSTKLEDSAMYFCASKTGGAQYFGPGTRLTVL.

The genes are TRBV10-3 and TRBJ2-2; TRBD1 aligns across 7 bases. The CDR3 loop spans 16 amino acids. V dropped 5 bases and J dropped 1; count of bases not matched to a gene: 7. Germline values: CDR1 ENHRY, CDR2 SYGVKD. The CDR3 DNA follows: TGTGCCATCAGTTCGCAGGGGGAAAAGAACACCGGGGAGCTGTTTTTT. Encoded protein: CAISSQGEKNTGELFF.

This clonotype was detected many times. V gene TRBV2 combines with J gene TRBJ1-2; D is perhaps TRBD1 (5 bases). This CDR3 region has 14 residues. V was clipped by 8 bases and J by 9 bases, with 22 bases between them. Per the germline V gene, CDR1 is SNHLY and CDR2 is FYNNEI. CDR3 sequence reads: CASLYRAGTRSYTF. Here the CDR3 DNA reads TGTGCCAGCCTCTATCGGGCAGGGACGAGGAGCTACACCTTC.

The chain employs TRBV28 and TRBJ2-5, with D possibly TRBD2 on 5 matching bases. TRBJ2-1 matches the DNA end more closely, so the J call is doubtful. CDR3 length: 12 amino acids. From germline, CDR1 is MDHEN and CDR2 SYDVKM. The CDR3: CASSLAPGSQFF. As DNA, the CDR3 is TGTGCCAGCAGTTTGGCACCGGGATCCCAGTTCTTC.

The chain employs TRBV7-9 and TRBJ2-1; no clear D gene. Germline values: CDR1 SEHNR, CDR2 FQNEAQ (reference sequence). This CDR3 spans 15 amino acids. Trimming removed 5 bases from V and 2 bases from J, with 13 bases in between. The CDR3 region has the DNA TGTGCCAGCAGCCCCTCGGCGCAGACCTACAATGAGCAGTTCTTC. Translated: CASSPSAQTYNEQFF. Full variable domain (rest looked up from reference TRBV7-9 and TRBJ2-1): DTGVSQNPRHKITKRGQNVTFRCDPISEHNRLYWYRQTLGQGPEFLTYFQNEAQLEKSRLLSDRFSAERPKGSFSTLEIQRTEQGDSAMYLCASSPSAQTYNEQFFGPGTRLTVL.

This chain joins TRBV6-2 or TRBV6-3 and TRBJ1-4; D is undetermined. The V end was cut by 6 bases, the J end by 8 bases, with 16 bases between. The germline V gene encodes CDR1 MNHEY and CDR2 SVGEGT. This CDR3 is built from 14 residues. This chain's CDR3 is CASRRTNEEEKLFF. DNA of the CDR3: TGTGCCAGCAGACGAACTAATGAAGAGGAAAAACTGTTTTTT.

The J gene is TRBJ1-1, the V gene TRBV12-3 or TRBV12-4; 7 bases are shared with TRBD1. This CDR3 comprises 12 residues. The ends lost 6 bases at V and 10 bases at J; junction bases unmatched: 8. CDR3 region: CASSTTGVAAFF. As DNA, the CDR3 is TGTGCCAGCAGCACCACAGGGGTGGCAGCTTTCTTT.

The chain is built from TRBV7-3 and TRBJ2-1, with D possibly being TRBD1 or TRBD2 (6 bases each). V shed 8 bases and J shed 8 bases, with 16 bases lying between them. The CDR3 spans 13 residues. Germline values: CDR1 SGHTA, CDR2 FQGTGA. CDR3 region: CASSPGGDDEQFF. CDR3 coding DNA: TGTGCCAGCTCCCCCGGGGGCGACGATGAGCAGTTCTTC.

Here the CDR3 reads CSARDFRESNTGELFF. The CDR3 DNA reads TGCAGTGCTAGAGATTTCAGGGAATCGAACACCGGGGAGCTGTTTTTT. V gene TRBV20-1 combines with J gene TRBJ2-2, with a weak D call TRBD1 (5 bases). The CDR3 is made up of 16 amino acids. Germline CDR1 reads DFQATT; CDR2 reads SNEGSKA (reference sequence). V dropped 0 bases and J dropped 0 bases, with 11 bases sitting between them.

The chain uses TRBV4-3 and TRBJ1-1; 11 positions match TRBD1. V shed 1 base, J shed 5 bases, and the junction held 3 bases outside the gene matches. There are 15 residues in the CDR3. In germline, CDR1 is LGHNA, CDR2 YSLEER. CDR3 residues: CASSQVGTGGTEAFF. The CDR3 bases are TGCGCCAGCAGCCAAGTCGGGACAGGGGGGACTGAAGCTTTCTTT.

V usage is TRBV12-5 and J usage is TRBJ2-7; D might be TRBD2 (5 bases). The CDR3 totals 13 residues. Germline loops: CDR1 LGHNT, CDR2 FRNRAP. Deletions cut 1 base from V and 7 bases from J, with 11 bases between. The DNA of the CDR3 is TGTGCTAGTGGTTTGGGCGACTACAATGAGCAGTACTTC. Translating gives CASGLGDYNEQYF.

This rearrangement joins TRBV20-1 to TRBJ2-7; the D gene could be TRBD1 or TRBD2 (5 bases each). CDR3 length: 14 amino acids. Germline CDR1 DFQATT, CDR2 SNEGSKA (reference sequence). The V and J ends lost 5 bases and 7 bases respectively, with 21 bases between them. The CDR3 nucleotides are TGCAGTGCTCCAGGGACGAATTCTTTCAATGAGCAGTACTTC. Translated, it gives CSAPGTNSFNEQYF.